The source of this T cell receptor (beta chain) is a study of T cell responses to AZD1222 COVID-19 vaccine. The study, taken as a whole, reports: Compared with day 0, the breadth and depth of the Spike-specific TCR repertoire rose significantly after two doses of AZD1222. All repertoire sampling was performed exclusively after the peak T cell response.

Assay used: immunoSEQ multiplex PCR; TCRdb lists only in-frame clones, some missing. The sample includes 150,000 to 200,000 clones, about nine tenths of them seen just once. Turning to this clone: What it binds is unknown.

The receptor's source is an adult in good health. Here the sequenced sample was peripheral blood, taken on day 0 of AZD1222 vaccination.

CDR3 sequence reads: CASSEEGIYNSPLHF. Written as DNA, the CDR3 is TGTGCCAGCAGTGAAGAGGGGATCTATAATTCACCCCTCCACTTT. V gene TRBV2 combines with J gene TRBJ1-6, with D perhaps TRBD1 (5 bases). The V gene's germline CDR1 is SNHLY and CDR2 FYNNEI. The germline V and J ends were trimmed by 1 base and 3 bases, with 7 bases remaining between them. The CDR3 sequence is 15 residues long.